These 29 T cell receptor beta chains came from one sample sequenced in a study of tumor-infiltrating lymphocytes in primary liver carcinoma. Blood RNA originated from unsorted whole blood, with germline DNA additionally extracted. TCR beta cDNA came from approximately 540 ng total RNA, primed with a constant-region primer. Three-round nested multiplex PCR performed with slightly modified ARM-PCR produced the TCR beta libraries. TRBV1-TRBV30 forward primers paired with a C-beta reverse primer were used in the first two PCR rounds, which ran roughly 9 cycles each. TCRdb redid the calling of the multiplex PCR reads with MiXCR, one entry per CDR3 protein. The top ten clones hold roughly 6% of a sample with 300,000 to 400,000 distinct CDR3 sequences, less than 75% of them seen once. The sample was peripheral blood. The receptors come from a man aged 35 to 55 with primary liver carcinoma and hepatitis B virus infection.

This clonotype occurred many times. The chain joins TRBV12-3 or TRBV12-4 to TRBJ2-7; 7 nucleotides agree with TRBD1. The CDR3 totals 14 residues. With 8 bases clipped from V and 3 bases from J, the junction kept 10 bases outside the gene matches. In DNA form, the CDR3 reads TGTGCCAGCGGAACTAGGACAGGACACTACGAGCAGTACTTC. Translation gives CASGTRTGHYEQYF.

The chain links TRBV28 to TRBJ2-1; D is unclear. Trimming left V 3 bases short and J 5 bases short, with 8 bases between. Germline lookup yields CDR1 MDHEN and CDR2 SYDVKM. This CDR3 comprises 13 residues. The CDR3 protein is CASSLRLNNEQFF. CDR3 DNA sequence: TGTGCCAGCAGTTTGAGGCTGAACAATGAGCAGTTCTTC.

This clonotype was observed many times. The rearrangement uses TRBV11-2 and TRBJ2-7; no clear D gene. CDR3 size: 13 residues. Germline V gives CDR1 SGHAT, CDR2 FQNNGV. V lost 5 bases to trimming and J lost 3 bases, with 11 bases between them. Here the CDR3 DNA reads TGTGCCAGCAGCCGCGTGACGAACTACGAGCAGTACTTC. It translates to CASSRVTNYEQYF.

This clonotype was counted only a few times. A much larger clone differs from this one at a single base, so this may be a read error. The rearrangement uses TRBV10-2 and TRBJ2-7, with 11 bases lining up with TRBD1. Germline CDR1 and CDR2: WSHSY and SAAADI. V lost 8 bases and J lost 2; bases outside the gene matches: 5. The CDR3 covers 14 residues. The CDR3 sequence: CASGGGQGAYEQYF. The CDR3 DNA reads as TGCGCCAGCGGTGGGGGACAGGGGGCCTACGAGCAGTACTTC.

The chain joins TRBV11-2 to TRBJ2-2, with no clear D. Germline V CDR1 and CDR2: SGHAT, FQNNGV. Trimming took off 2 bases at V and 10 bases at J, with 14 bases between the two ends. The CDR3 has 14 amino acids. CDR3 sequence reads: CASSLCTSGVELFF. The DNA for the CDR3 is TGTGCCAGCAGCTTATGCACGTCAGGCGTGGAGCTGTTTTTT.

For this clonotype: Lacking the conserved final phenylalanine or tryptophan, this CDR3 likely reflects a read error. This chain uses TRBV11-2 with TRBJ1-2; no reliable D call. V lost 4 bases, J lost 8 bases, and 5 bases lay in between. The CDR3 consists of 10 residues. Germline V gene sequence: CDR1 SGHAT, CDR2 FQNNGV. CDR3 residues: CASSYGGYTI. The DNA of the CDR3 is TGTGCCAGCAGCTACGGCGGCTACACCATC.

On this clonotype: The junction shows a germline mismatch at one end, possibly a read error. The rearrangement links TRBV11-3 to TRBJ2-7; 13 nucleotides match TRBD2. The CDR3 runs to 19 residues. CDR1 and CDR2 from the germline V gene are SGHNT and YENEEA. CDR3: CVSSQWDRGTSGIYNEQYF. The CDR3 nucleotides read TGTGTCAGCAGCCAGTGGGACAGAGGGACTAGCGGGATTTACAATGAGCAGTACTTC.

A remark on this clonotype: This may be a read error, as it is one base from a much larger clone. The rearrangement uses TRBV6-2 or TRBV6-3 and TRBJ2-7; perhaps TRBD1 as D (6 bases). This CDR3 has 15 residues. CDR1 MNHEY and CDR2 SVGEGT come from the germline V gene. The CDR3 loop is CVSSYDQGTAYEQYF. In DNA form, the CDR3 reads TGTGTCAGCAGTTACGATCAGGGGACCGCCTACGAGCAGTACTTC.

This clonotype was recorded a few times. A junction boundary mismatches the germline segment, possibly from a read error. The chain couples TRBV5-1 to TRBJ2-3; D unresolved. CDR3 length: 14 residues. The germline gives CDR1 SGHRS, CDR2 YFSETQ. CDR3 in DNA: TGCGCCAGCAGCTTTCTCAGAGTTACAGATACGCAATATTTT. Its protein is CASSFLRVTDTQYF. Based on the CDR3 plus reference TRBV5-1 and TRBJ2-3, the full variable domain is KAGVTQTPRYLIKTRGQQVTLSCSPISGHRSVSWYQQTPGQGLQFLFEYFSETQRNKGNFPGRFSGRQFSNSRSEMNVSTLELGDSALYLCASSFLRVTDTQYFGPGTRLTVL.

Sample share makes this clonotype medium-sized (0.01 to 0.1%). The V call is TRBV29-1, the J call TRBJ2-1; D not certain. CDR1 and CDR2 from the germline V gene are SQVTM and ANQGSEA. The V end lost 6 bases, the J end lost 10 bases, and 28 bases lay between the germline ends. This CDR3 region has 16 residues. The CDR3 sequence: CSVATLRPWSRQEQFF. The CDR3 DNA follows: TGCAGCGTCGCCACGCTTCGGCCCTGGTCCCGTCAAGAGCAGTTCTTC.

This clonotype occurred many times. The gene calls are TRBV12-3 or TRBV12-4 and TRBJ1-2; 7 bases are shared with TRBD1. This CDR3 region has 13 residues. V lost 5 bases to trimming and J lost 8 bases; unmatched junction nucleotides: 8. The DNA for the CDR3 is TGTGCCAGCAGTGCGGGGACAGCGGGCGGCTACACCTTC. It codes for CASSAGTAGGYTF.

In the case of this clonotype: A read error may account for a junction end that differs from germline. CDR3 nucleotide sequence: TGTGCCAGCAGTTTAGCGGGACTAGGGCTCACAGATACACAGTATTTT. This sequence encodes CASSLAGLGLTDTQYF. The chain couples TRBV6-9 to TRBJ2-3; 8 bases are shared with TRBD2. Germline V lookup: CDR1 MNHGY, CDR2 SVAAGI. The CDR3 is 16 amino acids.

A note on this clonotype: A read error is possible here, since a much larger clone lies one base away. This chain uses TRBV5-6 with TRBJ1-5; no firm D call. There are 15 residues in the CDR3. The germline V gene encodes CDR1 SGHDT and CDR2 YYEEEE. Written as DNA, the CDR3 is TGTGTCAGCAGCTTGGTTGGGGAGCCCCGTCAGCCCCAGCATTTT. This encodes CVSSLVGEPRQPQHF.

This clonotype appeared a single time. A much more abundant neighbour one base away suggests this may be a read error. V is TRBV4-1 and J is TRBJ1-5; 9 bases align to TRBD1. The J segment lost 4 bases and the V segment lost 4 bases, leaving 5 bases of the junction unmatched. CDR1 is MGHRA and CDR2 is YSYEKL in the germline V gene. The CDR3 sequence is 15 residues long. The CDR3 sequence: CASSRIGTGNQPQHF. The CDR3 region has the DNA TGCGCCAGCAGCCGGATCGGGACAGGGAATCAGCCCCAGCATTTT.

Written as DNA, the CDR3 is TGTGCCTGGAGTTACTCGACAGCAGACTATGGCTACACCTTC. Protein product: CAWSYSTADYGYTF. This chain connects TRBV30 to TRBJ1-2, with TRBD1 as a possible D gene (5 bases). The V and J ends lost 2 bases and 3 bases respectively, with 13 bases between them. The CDR3 is 14 amino acids. Per the germline V gene, CDR1 is GTSNPN and CDR2 is SVGIG (reference sequence).

About this clonotype itself: A read error may explain this, as a much larger clone is one base away. The V call is TRBV6-2 or TRBV6-3, the J call TRBJ2-3; 12 bases fit TRBD2. V shed 5 bases and J 4 bases; nucleotides not matched to a gene: 7. Germline loops: CDR1 MNHEY, CDR2 SVGEGT. The CDR3 has 16 amino acids. For the CDR3, the DNA is TGTGCCAGCAGTAGACTAGCGGGAGATTCAGCAGATACGCAGTATTTT. It codes for CASSRLAGDSADTQYF.

In the case of this clonotype: Since the CDR3 does not end with the conserved phenylalanine or tryptophan, this likely comes from a read error. This chain links TRBV28 with TRBJ2-6, with a possible D match to TRBD1 (6 bases). In germline, CDR1 is MDHEN, CDR2 SYDVKM. The V and J ends lost 5 bases and 12 bases respectively, with 17 bases between them. The CDR3 runs to 14 residues. In DNA, the CDR3 is TGTGCCAGCAGTGACAGGTATCCTGCTGCCGTCCTGACTTAC. It translates to CASSDRYPAAVLTY.

Concerning this clonotype itself: With a much larger clone just one base away, this may be a read error. This chain connects TRBV4-2 to TRBJ1-4, with 7 nucleotides matching TRBD1. The germline V gene encodes CDR1 LGHNA and CDR2 YNFKEQ. This CDR3 has 17 amino acids. CDR3 bases: TGTGCCAGAAGCCTTAAACCCCCGGGACAGATTAATGAAAAACTGTTTTTT. Translated: CARSLKPPGQINEKLFF.

Comment on this clonotype: The junction does not match germline at one end; this may be a read error. The gene calls are TRBV5-1 and TRBJ2-2; D is undetermined. The CDR3 totals 15 residues. Looked up from germline, CDR1 is SGHRS and CDR2 is YFSETQ. The CDR3 region has the DNA TGCGCCAGCAGCTCCGGTGCGGCAAACATCGGGGAGCTGTTTTTT. Its protein is CASSSGAANIGELFF.

About this clonotype itself: A much larger clone sits a single nucleotide away, making a read error possible. The V call is TRBV29-1, the J call TRBJ1-4; possibly TRBD1 for D (5 bases). V was shortened by 6 bases and J by 8 bases, with 19 bases between the two germline ends. Germline V gene sequence: CDR1 SQVTM, CDR2 ANQGSEA. This CDR3 has 14 residues. The CDR3 nucleotides read TGCAGCGTCCGCGGGGGAGGTGTAGGAGAAAAACTGTTTTTT. Translated, it gives CSVRGGGVGEKLFF.

On this clonotype: This CDR3 fails to terminate in the conserved phenylalanine or tryptophan, so it likely reflects a read error. V and J are TRBV5-4 and TRBJ2-1, with 10 bases aligning to TRBD2. CDR3 length: 13 residues. The V and J ends lost 3 bases and 6 bases, in that order; junction bases with no gene match: 0. CDR1 SGHNT and CDR2 YYREEE come from the germline V gene (reference sequence). The CDR3 DNA is TGTGCCAGCAGCTGGACTAGCGGCAATGAGCAGTTCGTC. Its translation is CASSWTSGNEQFV.

Of note for this clonotype: This CDR3 is missing its conserved last phenylalanine or tryptophan, likely due to a read error. The chain links TRBV11-2 to TRBJ2-5, with a tentative D call TRBD2 (7 bases). The CDR3 length is 16 residues. CDR1 is SGHAT and CDR2 is FQNNGV in the germline V gene. The ends were cut back, 3 bases at V and 4 bases at J, with 18 bases in the middle. The CDR3 bases are TGTGCCAGCAGCTTGAGGTTTGGAGGGGGGGGAGAGACCCAGTACTTG. Protein: CASSLRFGGGGETQYL.

Concerning this clonotype itself: Being one base from a much bigger clone, this may be a read error. The gene calls are TRBV4-2 and TRBJ1-1, with D perhaps matching TRBD1 (6 bases). The germline gives CDR1 LGHNA, CDR2 YNFKEQ. CDR3 length equals 20 residues. The CDR3 nucleotides read TGTACCAGCAGCCCTATCCGAGGGGGAGGAGGACAGAATTTGAACACTGAAGCTTTCTTT. Residues: CTSSPIRGGGGQNLNTEAFF.

This clonotype has ten or more counts. V gene TRBV6-6 combines with J gene TRBJ2-3; TRBD2 might be the D (6 bases). This CDR3 contains 15 residues. Germline V gene sequence: CDR1 MNHNY, CDR2 SVGAGI (reference sequence). The V and J ends lost 2 bases and 1 base respectively, with 10 bases between them. CDR3 nucleotides: TGTGCCAGCAGTTACGGGGCGGGACGCACAGATACGCAGTATTTT. It is translated as CASSYGAGRTDTQYF.

V gene TRBV5-1 combines with J gene TRBJ2-5; D gene ambiguous. Germline CDR1 and CDR2: SGHRS and YFSETQ. This CDR3 contains 11 residues. The V gene lost 9 bases and the J gene lost 3 bases, with 9 bases spanning the gap. The CDR3, as DNA: TGCGCCACAAAGAACGAAGAGACCCAGTACTTC. Translation gives CATKNEETQYF.

For this clonotype: A much larger clone lies a single base off, so this may be a read error. The rearrangement uses TRBV12-3 or TRBV12-4 and TRBJ2-1; 7 bases fit TRBD1. The CDR3 runs 14 residues. V was clipped by 7 bases and J by 7 bases; unmatched bases: 10. CDR3 coding DNA: TGTGCCAGCAACACCAACAGGGGCGGGAATGAGCAGTTCTTC. As protein: CASNTNRGGNEQFF.

This clonotype was counted a single time. This clone may be a read error of a much larger clone one base away. The rearrangement links TRBV10-3 to TRBJ2-1; 14 bases match TRBD2. Germline assignment: CDR1 ENHRY and CDR2 SYGVKD. The CDR3 has 15 amino acids. The CDR3 here is CAISGGTSGSSERFF. CDR3 nucleotide sequence: TGTGCCATCTCCGGCGGGACTAGCGGGAGTAGTGAGCGGTTCTTC.

This clonotype showed up just once. This clone may be a read error of a much larger clone one base away. The V gene is TRBV29-1, the J gene TRBJ2-6, with no clear D. This CDR3 is 12 amino acids long. The germline gives CDR1 SQVTM, CDR2 ANQGSEA. The CDR3 is CSVAGRADVLTF. CDR3 nucleotide sequence: TGCAGCGTTGCGGGTCGGGCCGACGTCCTGACTTTC.

Only one count was recorded for this clonotype. The junction departs from the called germline gene at one end, perhaps through a read error. V is TRBV7-2 and J is TRBJ2-7; tentatively, D is TRBD1 or TRBD2 (5 bases each). CDR3 length equals 14 residues. CDR1 SGHTA and CDR2 FQGNSA come from the germline V gene. CDR3 in DNA: TGTGCCAGCAGCAGAGGGGTGGGCTCCTACGAGCAATACTTC. It is translated as CASSRGVGSYEQYF.